These 30 T cell receptor beta chains were all obtained from the same sample, sequenced in a study of T cells after yellow fever vaccination. One entry per CDR3 protein, called by TCRdb with MiXCR from the 5' RACE reads. Altogether 200,000 to 250,000 distinct CDR3 sequences are present, 6.5% to 8.5% being singletons, with the ten largest covering approximately 0.87%. The material was CD4+ T cells sorted from PBMCs, obtained 15 days after the yellow fever booster vaccination. The receptors were sampled from a man aged 25 to 40 who received the YFV17D yellow fever vaccine.

This clonotype occurred a few times. CDR3 sequence: CASSQPRNTGELFF. CDR3 nucleotides: TGTGCCAGCAGCCAACCGAGGAACACCGGGGAGCTGTTTTTT. This rearrangement joins TRBV3-1 to TRBJ2-2; D call uncertain. Germline CDR1 is LGHDT and CDR2 is YNNKEL (reference sequence). V gave up 2 bases and J gave up 1 base, with 5 bases separating them. The CDR3 covers 14 residues.

The chain carries TRBV24-1 and TRBJ2-1; D gene uncertain. The CDR3 covers 12 residues. Trimming shortened V by 9 bases and J by 5 bases, and 10 bases separated the two germline ends. Germline V gene lookup returns CDR1 KGHDR and CDR2 SFDVKD. The CDR3 sequence: CATPGIHNEQFF. In nucleotides, the CDR3 is TGTGCCACCCCGGGTATCCACAATGAGCAGTTCTTC.

The rearrangement joins TRBV18 to TRBJ1-2; 9 bases align to TRBD1. V shed 3 bases, J shed 3 bases, and the junction held 14 bases outside the gene matches. CDR1 is KGHSH, CDR2 LQKENI, per germline. The CDR3 length is 18 residues. The DNA for the CDR3 is TGTGCCAGCTCACCGACTGAGCGACAGGGGGAAGCGGACTATGGCTACACCTTC. Translating gives CASSPTERQGEADYGYTF.

This clonotype has a handful of counts. This rearrangement joins TRBV6-1 to TRBJ2-1; D is perhaps TRBD1 (5 bases). The CDR3 extends over 14 amino acids. Germline-derived CDR1 and CDR2 are MNHNS and SASEGT. With 5 bases removed from V and 4 bases from J, the gap between germline ends came to 12 bases. CDR3 region: CASSLAGQYNEQFF. In DNA form, the CDR3 reads TGTGCCAGCAGTCTTGCCGGACAATACAATGAGCAGTTCTTC.

This clonotype came up a few times. The rearrangement joins TRBV20-1 to TRBJ2-7, with 11 nucleotides matching TRBD2. From germline, CDR1 is DFQATT and CDR2 SNEGSKA (reference sequence). CDR3 length: 15 amino acids. V gave up 3 bases and J gave up 5 bases; unmatched junction bases: 9. DNA of the CDR3: TGCAGTGCTAGCCCTACTAGCGGGAGTCTTAACGAGCAGTACTTC. This gives the protein CSASPTSGSLNEQYF.

The chain combines TRBV12-3 or TRBV12-4 with TRBJ2-6; 12 bases map to TRBD1. Unmatched junction bases numbered 8, after V lost 5 bases and J lost 0 bases. The CDR3 consists of 19 residues. The CDR3 spells CASSLSGTGGFSGANVLTF. CDR3 coding DNA: TGTGCCAGCAGTCTTTCCGGGACAGGGGGCTTCTCTGGGGCCAACGTCCTGACTTTC.

The chain combines TRBV9 with TRBJ2-2; D may correspond to TRBD1 or TRBD2 (6 bases each). The CDR3 covers 14 residues. Germline V gene lookup returns CDR1 SGDLS and CDR2 YYNGEE. The V end lost 7 bases, the J end lost 6 bases, and 16 bases lay between the germline ends. CDR3 nucleotide sequence: TGTGCCAGCCGGAGGGCAGGGGAGGCCGGGGAGCTGTTTTTT. Protein product: CASRRAGEAGELFF.

Ten or more counts support this clonotype. V and J are TRBV3-1 and TRBJ2-1; 7 nucleotides match TRBD2. J gave up 10 bases and V 3 bases, and 3 bases lay outside the gene matches. Per germline, CDR1 LGHDT and CDR2 YNNKEL (reference sequence). The CDR3 spans 12 residues. CDR3 region: CASSHQRGEQFF. The CDR3 nucleotides are TGTGCCAGCAGCCACCAGCGGGGCGAGCAGTTCTTC.

A few counts support this clonotype. The chain has TRBV20-1 and TRBJ1-2; D is unresolved. The CDR3 consists of 14 residues. The germline V gene encodes CDR1 DFQATT and CDR2 SNEGSKA (reference sequence). V was clipped by 7 bases and J by 1 base, with 16 bases between them. The CDR3 region is CSERPRQNNYGYTF. The CDR3 DNA is TGCAGTGAACGACCCAGACAAAATAACTATGGCTACACCTTC.

The chain couples TRBV5-5 to TRBJ1-1; no definite D call. This CDR3 contains 15 residues. The ends were cut back, 4 bases at V and 0 bases at J, with 13 bases in the middle. Germline CDR1 is SGHKS and CDR2 is YYEKEE (reference sequence). CDR3 amino acids: CASSPGNRMNTEAFF. CDR3 DNA: TGTGCCAGCAGCCCCGGGAACAGAATGAACACTGAAGCTTTCTTT. Together with reference TRBV5-5 and TRBJ1-1, the CDR3 gives the full variable domain: DAGVTQSPTHLIKTRGQQVTLRCSPISGHKSVSWYQQVLGQGPQFIFQYYEKEERGRGNFPDRFSARQFPNYSSELNVNALLLGDSALYLCASSPGNRMNTEAFFGQGTRLTVV.

This clonotype was recorded many times. The V call is TRBV20-1, the J call TRBJ2-5; D call uncertain. Trimming cost V 1 base and J 5 bases, with 14 bases left between them. The CDR3 has 14 amino acids. CDR1 is DFQATT and CDR2 is SNEGSKA in the germline V gene (reference sequence). The CDR3 protein is CSARAGNLGETQYF. The CDR3 nucleotides read TGCAGTGCTAGAGCGGGCAACCTAGGGGAGACCCAGTACTTC.

This clonotype was counted many times. The V and J genes are TRBV5-1 and TRBJ2-1; TRBD2 matches at 10 bases. There are 15 residues in the CDR3. The ends lost 1 base at V and 8 bases at J; junction bases unmatched: 6. The V gene's germline CDR1 is SGHRS and CDR2 YFSETQ. The CDR3 DNA reads as TGCGCCAGCAGCTTGAGCGGGAGGGCCGACCATGAGCAGTTCTTC. Translation gives CASSLSGRADHEQFF. The whole variable domain, filled in from reference TRBV5-1 and TRBJ2-1, reads KAGVTQTPRYLIKTRGQQVTLSCSPISGHRSVSWYQQTPGQGLQFLFEYFSETQRNKGNFPGRFSGRQFSNSRSEMNVSTLELGDSALYLCASSLSGRADHEQFFGPGTRLTVL.

This clonotype has just a few counts. This chain uses TRBV5-1 with TRBJ2-5; 10 positions match TRBD2. This CDR3 contains 15 residues. V was clipped by 6 bases and J by 5 bases; unmatched bases: 10. The V gene's germline CDR1 is SGHRS and CDR2 YFSETQ. The DNA of the CDR3 is TGCGCCAGCAACAGGCAGCGGGAGGGGTTGGAGACCCAGTACTTC. Protein: CASNRQREGLETQYF.

This clonotype came up many times. The CDR3 loop is CASSENRDRGYNEQFF. CDR3 DNA: TGTGCCAGCAGCGAAAACCGGGACAGGGGCTACAATGAGCAGTTCTTC. The chain has TRBV7-2 and TRBJ2-1; 10 nucleotides match TRBD1. This CDR3 has 16 residues. Trimming took 5 bases from V and 3 from J; bases not matched to a gene: 7. Germline V gene sequence: CDR1 SGHTA, CDR2 FQGNSA. The whole variable domain, remainder taken from reference TRBV7-2 and TRBJ2-1, is GAGVSQSPSNKVTEKGKDVELRCDPISGHTALYWYRQSLGQGLEFLIYFQGNSAPDKSGLPSDRFSAERTGGSVSTLTIQRTQQEDSAVYLCASSENRDRGYNEQFFGPGTRLTVL.

This clonotype showed up many times. The V and J genes are TRBV20-1 and TRBJ2-1; D perhaps matches TRBD2 (5 bases). The CDR3 totals 14 residues. The V end lost 3 bases, the J end lost 3 bases, and 12 bases lay between the germline ends. Germline values: CDR1 DFQATT, CDR2 SNEGSKA (reference sequence). CDR3 sequence reads: CSARALADYNEQFF. CDR3 nucleotides: TGCAGTGCTAGGGCGCTAGCTGACTACAATGAGCAGTTCTTC.

This clonotype was counted only a few times. This chain uses TRBV12-3 or TRBV12-4 with TRBJ1-2; 8 nucleotides agree with TRBD1. V was pared by 6 bases and J by 4 bases, with 4 bases of the junction left unmatched. The length of the CDR3 is 13 residues. The CDR3 sequence: CASSFDRGYGYTF. The CDR3 nucleotides read TGTGCCAGCAGCTTTGACAGGGGCTATGGCTACACCTTC.

The chain couples TRBV11-2 to TRBJ2-2; 8 nucleotides line up with TRBD2. Germline CDR1 and CDR2: SGHAT and FQNNGV. V shed 1 base, J shed 7 bases, and the junction held 5 bases outside the gene matches. This CDR3 contains 15 residues. This CDR3 reads CASSLGAAGDGELFF. The CDR3 DNA sequence: TGTGCCAGCAGCTTAGGTGCAGCGGGAGACGGGGAGCTGTTTTTT.

This clonotype showed up many times. This chain links TRBV7-9 with TRBJ2-7; weak D call: TRBD2 (5 bases). The CDR3 is 17 amino acids. CDR1 is SEHNR, CDR2 FQNEAQ, per germline (reference sequence). V shed 6 bases and J shed 7 bases, with 28 bases lying between them. The CDR3 reads CASSYWPVDPGSWEQYF. For the CDR3, the DNA is TGTGCCAGCAGTTATTGGCCCGTCGATCCGGGGTCTTGGGAGCAGTACTTC.

The chain joins TRBV24-1 to TRBJ2-3; the D is unclear. The V and J ends lost 10 bases and 0 bases respectively, with 10 bases between them. The CDR3 contains 13 residues. In germline, CDR1 is KGHDR, CDR2 SFDVKD. The CDR3 region is CATATGSTDTQYF. Here the CDR3 DNA reads TGTGCCACTGCGACCGGGAGCACAGATACGCAGTATTTT.

This clonotype was observed many times. The V gene is TRBV7-2, the J gene TRBJ2-7; TRBD2 might be the D (5 bases). Trimming cost V 8 bases and J 4 bases, with 24 bases left between them. CDR3 length: 16 residues. Germline CDR1 and CDR2: SGHTA and FQGNSA. The CDR3 reads CASRPQVGAVVYEQYF. The CDR3 region has the DNA TGTGCCAGCCGCCCTCAGGTGGGAGCAGTTGTTTACGAGCAGTACTTC.

This clonotype was detected ten times or more. The gene calls are TRBV7-2 and TRBJ2-3; D is uncertain. The V gene lost 3 bases and the J gene lost 0 bases, with 7 bases spanning the gap. The CDR3 loop spans 14 amino acids. Looked up from germline, CDR1 is SGHTA and CDR2 is FQGNSA. As DNA, the CDR3 is TGTGCCAGCAGCTTTACGGGTAGCACAGATACGCAGTATTTT. It encodes CASSFTGSTDTQYF.

This clonotype was counted only a few times. This chain joins TRBV7-9 and TRBJ2-5, with no clear D. CDR1 is SEHNR and CDR2 is FQNEAQ in the germline V gene (reference sequence). V was trimmed by 1 base and J by 1 base, leaving 10 bases between them. The CDR3 spans 15 residues. In DNA form, the CDR3 reads TGTGCCAGCAGCTTAGAGGAGATACCCCAAGAGACCCAGTACTTC. Amino acids: CASSLEEIPQETQYF.

Here the CDR3 reads CASSQPKGKASGREEQFF. The CDR3 region has the DNA TGTGCCAGCAGCCAACCAAAAGGGAAGGCTAGCGGGAGGGAAGAGCAGTTCTTC. The V and J genes are TRBV4-2 and TRBJ2-1; 12 positions match TRBD2. Per the germline V gene, CDR1 is LGHNA and CDR2 is YNFKEQ. The CDR3 has 18 residues. The junction had 15 bases not matched to a gene; V was cut back by 2 bases and J by 10 bases.

The chain recombines TRBV19 with TRBJ2-2; unclear D gene. Germline CDR1 LNHDA, CDR2 SQIVND (reference sequence). The V and J ends lost 10 bases and 4 bases respectively, with 16 bases between them. This CDR3 contains 14 residues. The DNA for the CDR3 is TGTGCCACCAGCGCGCAGGCGATCACCGGGGAGCTGTTTTTT. As protein: CATSAQAITGELFF.

The V gene is TRBV7-2, the J gene TRBJ2-7, with D unresolved. The CDR3 is made up of 14 amino acids. Trimming removed 0 bases at V and 5 bases at J, with 11 bases between. Looked up from germline, CDR1 is SGHTA and CDR2 is FQGNSA. The CDR3 bases are TGTGCCAGCAGCTTAGCACTGGCTTACAACGAGCAGTACTTC. The encoded protein is CASSLALAYNEQYF.

This chain connects TRBV6-1 to TRBJ2-6; TRBD1 might be the D (5 bases). Germline CDR1 is MNHNS and CDR2 is SASEGT. The CDR3 consists of 13 residues. This chain's CDR3 is CAVRDTGANVLTF. The CDR3 coding sequence is TGTGCTGTCAGGGATACTGGGGCCAACGTCCTGACTTTC.

In this sample, this clonotype turned up a few times. The chain uses TRBV7-2 and TRBJ2-7, with D possibly matching TRBD2 (6 bases). CDR1 SGHTA and CDR2 FQGNSA come from the germline V gene. V was clipped by 0 bases and J by 2 bases, with 11 bases between them. The CDR3 is made up of 15 amino acids. The CDR3 reads CASSLALGRTYEQYF. The CDR3 DNA is TGTGCCAGCAGCTTAGCTTTAGGGAGGACCTACGAGCAGTACTTC.

The chain carries TRBV5-5 and TRBJ1-5; 10 nucleotides align to TRBD1. The CDR3 consists of 16 residues. Trimming at V came to 3 bases and at J to 7 bases, leaving 10 bases not matched to a gene. CDR1 SGHKS and CDR2 YYEKEE come from the germline V gene (reference sequence). The CDR3 coding sequence is TGTGCCAGCAGCTGGGGGACAGGGGAGGGTCTGCAGCCCCAGCATTTT. As protein: CASSWGTGEGLQPQHF.

This clonotype was detected many times. The chain carries TRBV29-1 and TRBJ2-2; TRBD1 matches at 9 bases. Trimming cost V 4 bases and J 9 bases; bases outside gene matches: 9. The CDR3 runs to 14 residues. Germline CDR1 and CDR2: SQVTM and ANQGSEA. The CDR3 reads CSVAPGTGSRELFF. CDR3 coding DNA: TGCAGCGTTGCCCCCGGGACAGGGAGCAGGGAGCTGTTTTTT.

In this sample, this clonotype turned up many times. This chain uses TRBV6-1 with TRBJ2-7; 7 nucleotides match TRBD2. V shed 8 bases and J 0 bases; nucleotides not matched to a gene: 13. CDR1 and CDR2 (germline): MNHNS, SASEGT. This CDR3 is 16 amino acids long. The CDR3, as DNA: TGTGCCAGCCGAACCCCCAGCGGGGCAAGCTCCTACGAGCAGTACTTC. Protein: CASRTPSGASSYEQYF.